The 31 T cell receptor beta chains reported below all come from one sample, sequenced in a study of T cell repertoires in cytomegalovirus infection. TCRdb redid the calling of the reads with MiXCR, one entry per CDR3 protein. The sample has some 940,000 distinct CDR3 sequences; about a third are singletons. Their antigen targets remain unknown. Sequenced material: cultured CD8+ T cells from PBMCs, taken from culture after CMV antigen stimulation. The source is a human donor in good health (CMV status not recorded). Some clones in this sample may be carry-over from other donors' samples.

The V gene is TRBV12-3 or TRBV12-4, the J gene TRBJ1-5, with D unclear. V was pared by 1 base and J by 2 bases, with 12 bases between. This CDR3 comprises 16 residues. The CDR3 DNA reads TGTGCCAGCAGTTTAGGCTGGAGGAATCGCAATCAGCCCCAGCATTTT. It translates to CASSLGWRNRNQPQHF.

CDR3 in amino acids: CSVCPDNEKLFF. CDR3 DNA: TGCAGCGTCTGTCCCGATAATGAAAAACTGTTTTTT. The chain carries TRBV29-1 and TRBJ1-4; D is ambiguous. This CDR3 is built from 12 residues. Germline CDR1 SQVTM, CDR2 ANQGSEA. Between the trimmed V and J ends, which lost 6 bases and 4 bases, there was a span of 9 bases.

This clonotype has a handful of counts. The rearrangement joins TRBV19 to TRBJ2-5, with unresolved D. CDR1 and CDR2 (germline): LNHDA, SQIVND (reference sequence). V gave up 2 bases and J gave up 4 bases, with 11 bases separating them. CDR3 length: 14 amino acids. The chain's CDR3 is CASSIQHGGETQYF. The CDR3 bases are TGTGCCAGTAGTATACAGCACGGTGGAGAGACCCAGTACTTC.

This clonotype was detected only a few times. The chain has TRBV12-3 or TRBV12-4 and TRBJ1-5; D may be TRBD1 (6 bases). The CDR3 consists of 15 residues. V lost 6 bases, J lost 5 bases, and 17 bases lay in between. DNA of the CDR3: TGTGCCAGCAGCCCGGGGAGGGGGTTCGATCAGCCCCAGCATTTT. As protein: CASSPGRGFDQPQHF.

This clonotype was counted only a few times. The chain links TRBV6-6 to TRBJ2-7, with 7 bases aligning to TRBD1. The germline CDR1 and CDR2 sequences are MNHNY and SVGAGI (reference sequence). The CDR3 loop spans 13 amino acids. V trimming: 0 bases; J trimming: 6 bases; junction bases outside the gene matches: 2. This CDR3 reads CASSYSTGTEQYV. The DNA for the CDR3 is TGTGCCAGCAGTTACTCGACAGGGACCGAGCAGTACGTC.

The table lists this clonotype with a few counts. The chain is built from TRBV7-9 and TRBJ2-1; 7 nucleotides agree with TRBD1. The CDR3 loop spans 14 amino acids. Germline V gene data show CDR1 as SEHNR and CDR2 as FQNEAQ (reference sequence). V lost 5 bases, J lost 7 bases, and 8 bases stayed unmatched. The CDR3 is CASSPTGLVNEQFF. As DNA, the CDR3 is TGTGCCAGCAGCCCGACAGGGCTGGTGAATGAGCAGTTCTTC.

This sequence joins TRBV19 and TRBJ2-7; D is perhaps TRBD1 (5 bases). CDR1 and CDR2 from the germline V gene are LNHDA and SQIVND (reference sequence). Trimming removed 5 bases at V and 1 base at J, with 12 bases between. This CDR3 has 14 residues. Here the CDR3 DNA reads TGTGCCAGTAGTCTCGACACAGGATCCTACGAGCAGTACTTC. Translated: CASSLDTGSYEQYF. Combining the CDR3 with reference TRBV19 and TRBJ2-7 gives the whole variable domain DGGITQSPKYLFRKEGQNVTLSCEQNLNHDAMYWYRQDPGQGLRLIYYSQIVNDFQKGDIAEGYSVSREKKESFPLTVTSAQKNPTAFYLCASSLDTGSYEQYFGPGTRLTVT.

This chain joins TRBV27 and TRBJ2-3; D not certain. There are 15 residues in the CDR3. The germline gives CDR1 MNHEY, CDR2 SMNVEV (reference sequence). V was clipped by 4 bases and J by 2 bases, with 13 bases between them. The CDR3 loop reads CASSSWTSPTDTQYF. CDR3 nucleotide sequence: TGTGCCAGCAGTTCCTGGACCTCCCCCACAGATACGCAGTATTTT.

This clonotype was counted between two and nine times. The rearrangement uses TRBV5-1 and TRBJ2-3; possibly TRBD1 or TRBD2 for D (5 bases each). Trimming cost V 5 bases and J 0 bases, with 16 bases left between them. The germline gives CDR1 SGHRS, CDR2 YFSETQ. The CDR3 has 16 amino acids. The CDR3 reads CASRFGSGQSTDTQYF. As DNA, the CDR3 is TGCGCCAGCAGGTTTGGGTCGGGGCAGAGCACAGATACGCAGTATTTT.

This clonotype was counted at least ten times. This chain connects TRBV7-8 to TRBJ2-2; 7 bases agree with TRBD2. Germline CDR1 and CDR2: SGHVS and FQNEAQ. The length of the CDR3 is 16 residues. J was trimmed by 3 bases and V by 5 bases; bases with no gene match: 9. The CDR3: CASSPVRLADTGELFF. The CDR3 DNA follows: TGTGCCAGCAGCCCCGTTAGGCTAGCGGACACCGGGGAGCTGTTTTTT.

V is TRBV27 and J is TRBJ2-7; maybe TRBD1 (6 bases). This CDR3 region has 16 residues. The germline V and J ends were trimmed by 2 bases and 0 bases, with 14 bases remaining between them. Per germline, CDR1 MNHEY and CDR2 SMNVEV (reference sequence). CDR3 protein: CASSLRQGTNSYEQYF. CDR3 in DNA: TGTGCCAGCAGTTTACGGCAGGGGACGAACTCCTACGAGCAGTACTTC.

V gene TRBV6-1 combines with J gene TRBJ2-7, with 14 positions matching TRBD2. CDR1 is MNHNS and CDR2 is SASEGT in the germline V gene. This CDR3 region has 16 residues. V was pared by 1 base and J by 4 bases, with 3 bases of the junction left unmatched. As DNA, the CDR3 is TGTGCCAGCAGTGAAGGGGGACTAGCGGGGGTTTACGAGCAGTACGTC. Translation gives CASSEGGLAGVYEQYV.

The V call is TRBV6-1, the J call TRBJ1-5; no clear D. The CDR3 extends over 15 amino acids. Trimming cost V 5 bases and J 4 bases, with 15 bases left between them. The germline V gene encodes CDR1 MNHNS and CDR2 SASEGT. The DNA of the CDR3 is TGTGCCAGCAGTTCGATTCGCCTATGGAATCAGCCCCAGCATTTT. Its protein is CASSSIRLWNQPQHF.

This chain connects TRBV19 to TRBJ2-4, with no clear D. Germline lookup yields CDR1 LNHDA and CDR2 SQIVND (reference sequence). Trimming removed 3 bases at V and 0 bases at J, with 9 bases between. The CDR3 contains 15 residues. Written as DNA, the CDR3 is TGTGCCAGTAGTATCCTTGAATTAGCCAAAAACATTCAGTACTTC. Amino acids: CASSILELAKNIQYF.

This clonotype was counted between two and nine times. The chain links TRBV6-1 to TRBJ1-5; D gene ambiguous. The CDR3 is 14 amino acids. Trimming left V 7 bases short and J 0 bases short, with 10 bases between. CDR1 MNHNS and CDR2 SASEGT come from the germline V gene. The CDR3 nucleotides read TGTGCCAGCACATACAGTTATAGCAATCAGCCCCAGCATTTT. Amino acids: CASTYSYSNQPQHF.

The rearrangement uses TRBV6-5 and TRBJ2-1; 10 nucleotides match TRBD2. Germline V gene sequence: CDR1 MNHEY, CDR2 SVGAGI. The J segment lost 4 bases and the V segment lost 2 bases, leaving 5 bases of the junction unmatched. The CDR3 extends over 16 amino acids. The CDR3 DNA follows: TGTGCCAGCAGTTACGGGGGACTAGCGCGTTACAATGAGCAGTTCTTC. Translated: CASSYGGLARYNEQFF.

A few counts support this clonotype. The chain is built from TRBV28 and TRBJ1-1; D is uncertain. This CDR3 spans 15 amino acids. Germline loops: CDR1 MDHEN, CDR2 SYDVKM. V lost 2 bases to trimming and J lost 6 bases, with 16 bases between them. CDR3 coding DNA: TGTGCCAGCAGTTTACGTCCCGGGGTGAGCGCTGAAGCTTTCTTT. As protein: CASSLRPGVSAEAFF. The full variable domain, rest sourced from reference TRBV28 and TRBJ1-1, is DVKVTQSSRYLVKRTGEKVFLECVQDMDHENMFWYRQDPGLGLRLIYFSYDVKMKEKGDIPEGYSVSREKKERFSLILESASTNQTSMYLCASSLRPGVSAEAFFGQGTRLTVV.

This rearrangement joins TRBV20-1 to TRBJ2-7; 7 bases fit TRBD2. Germline V gives CDR1 DFQATT, CDR2 SNEGSKA (reference sequence). Unmatched junction bases numbered 17, after V lost 3 bases and J lost 0 bases. The CDR3 is 18 amino acids. CDR3 protein: CSASLSYPGSSGSYEQYV. The CDR3 DNA reads as TGCAGTGCTAGTCTGAGTTATCCCGGATCTAGCGGCTCCTACGAGCAGTACGTC.

The J gene is TRBJ1-1, the V gene TRBV4-2; 8 nucleotides line up with TRBD1. Germline values: CDR1 LGHNA, CDR2 YNFKEQ. This CDR3 spans 15 amino acids. V was clipped by 1 base and J by 5 bases; unmatched bases: 6. CDR3 nucleotide sequence: TGTGCCAGCAGCCAAGCAGGGGGCGTTGAGACTGAAGCTTTCTTT. It yields the protein CASSQAGGVETEAFF.

The V gene is TRBV4-1, the J gene TRBJ2-3, with 11 bases fitting TRBD2. Germline CDR1 is MGHRA and CDR2 is YSYEKL. CDR3 length: 19 residues. With V trimmed by 0 bases and J by 6 bases, 14 bases remained unmatched. CDR3 sequence: CASSQDGSPALAGEDTQYF. The CDR3 coding sequence is TGCGCCAGCAGCCAAGATGGTAGTCCGGCACTAGCGGGAGAGGATACGCAGTATTTT.

The chain joins TRBV7-3 to TRBJ1-1; 8 bases are shared with TRBD1. J was trimmed by 0 bases and V by 0 bases; bases with no gene match: 6. The CDR3 is 17 amino acids. Germline-derived CDR1 and CDR2 are SGHTA and FQGTGA. This chain's CDR3 is CASSLTGTGLLNTEAFF. The CDR3 DNA follows: TGTGCCAGCAGCTTAACGGGGACAGGCTTACTGAACACTGAAGCTTTCTTT.

The chain joins TRBV11-3 to TRBJ1-4; D remains unclear. Trimming took 1 base from V and 6 from J, leaving 6 bases between them. CDR1 is SGHNT, CDR2 YENEEA, per germline. The CDR3 loop spans 13 amino acids. In DNA form, the CDR3 reads TGTGCCAGCAGCTTAGGTTCGGATGAAAAACTGTTTTTT. Translating it yields CASSLGSDEKLFF.

This rearrangement joins TRBV9 to TRBJ2-1; the D is unclear. Trimming shortened V by 3 bases and J by 9 bases, and 7 bases separated the two germline ends. Per the germline V gene, CDR1 is SGDLS and CDR2 is YYNGEE. This CDR3 is 11 amino acids long. The CDR3: CASSAKGEQFF. CDR3 DNA: TGTGCCAGCAGCGCAAAGGGTGAGCAGTTCTTC.

This rearrangement joins TRBV5-1 to TRBJ2-3, with TRBD2 identical over 11 bases. From germline, CDR1 is SGHRS and CDR2 YFSETQ. The CDR3 length is 16 residues. Trimming removed 5 bases from V and 2 bases from J; junction bases left unmatched: 7. The CDR3: CASSSGTSGITDTQYF. CDR3 in DNA: TGCGCCAGCAGTTCCGGGACTAGCGGAATCACAGATACGCAGTATTTT. Combining the CDR3 with reference TRBV5-1 and TRBJ2-3 gives the whole variable domain KAGVTQTPRYLIKTRGQQVTLSCSPISGHRSVSWYQQTPGQGLQFLFEYFSETQRNKGNFPGRFSGRQFSNSRSEMNVSTLELGDSALYLCASSSGTSGITDTQYFGPGTRLTVL.

In this sample, this clonotype turned up a few times. The V gene is TRBV12-3 or TRBV12-4, the J gene TRBJ2-6; D remains ambiguous. The CDR3 is 13 amino acids. The ends were cut back, 6 bases at V and 4 bases at J, with 7 bases in the middle. The CDR3, as DNA: TGTGCCAGCAGCCCCGTGGGGGCCAACGTCCTGACTTTC. As protein: CASSPVGANVLTF.

This clonotype was found a few times. V usage is TRBV7-9 and J usage is TRBJ2-6; D is possibly TRBD1 (6 bases). V gave up 5 bases and J gave up 4 bases, with 18 bases separating them. Looked up from germline, CDR1 is SEHNR and CDR2 is FQNEAQ (reference sequence). The CDR3 consists of 17 residues. This chain's CDR3 is CASSPPYQGRGANVLTF. The CDR3 coding sequence is TGTGCCAGCAGCCCCCCCTACCAGGGGCGAGGGGCCAACGTCCTGACTTTC.

This clonotype has ten or more counts. The V gene is TRBV7-9, the J gene TRBJ1-1, with a weak D call TRBD1 (5 bases). The CDR3 consists of 14 residues. Germline V gives CDR1 SEHNR, CDR2 FQNEAQ (reference sequence). Trimming took off 5 bases at V and 1 base at J, with 11 bases between the two ends. CDR3 coding DNA: TGTGCCAGCAGCAAAGCGGGACGGAACACTGAAGCTTTCTTT. It codes for CASSKAGRNTEAFF.

This clonotype turned up a few times. The rearrangement links TRBV6-5 to TRBJ1-2; 7 bases line up with TRBD1. The germline CDR1 and CDR2 sequences are MNHEY and SVGAGI. The ends lost 0 bases at V and 6 bases at J; junction bases unmatched: 7. The CDR3 has 15 amino acids. CDR3 region: CASSYSGQFEDGYTF. DNA for the CDR3: TGTGCCAGCAGTTACTCGGGACAGTTTGAGGATGGCTACACCTTC.

The rearrangement uses TRBV4-3 and TRBJ2-5; 8 bases are shared with TRBD2. The CDR3 consists of 15 residues. Germline V gene data show CDR1 as LGHNA and CDR2 as YSLEER. V gave up 3 bases and J gave up 0 bases; unmatched junction bases: 3. In DNA form, the CDR3 reads TGCGCCAGCAGCCACCAACTAGCGGACCAAGAGACCCAGTACTTC. Protein: CASSHQLADQETQYF.

This chain connects TRBV4-1 to TRBJ2-2, with TRBD2 matching 11 bases. This CDR3 comprises 17 residues. In germline, CDR1 is MGHRA, CDR2 YSYEKL. J gave up 3 bases and V 3 bases, and 6 bases lay outside the gene matches. The CDR3 sequence: CASSQGLLAGDTGELFF. CDR3 coding DNA: TGCGCCAGCAGCCAGGGGCTACTAGCGGGGGACACCGGGGAGCTGTTTTTT.

This rearrangement joins TRBV10-3 to TRBJ1-2; weak D call: TRBD1 (5 bases). The V end was cut by 2 bases, the J end by 6 bases, with 13 bases between. Germline V lookup: CDR1 ENHRY, CDR2 SYGVKD. The CDR3 extends over 14 amino acids. CDR3: CAISERQVGDGYTF. As DNA, the CDR3 is TGTGCCATCAGTGAGCGTCAGGTGGGGGATGGCTACACCTTC.